The following is a T cell receptor (beta chain) sequence with its context. What it binds is not known. Use of 60 Vbeta and 13 Jbeta primers characterized the PCR. The data were produced by immunoSEQ multiplex PCR, yet TCRdb's version contains in-frame clones alone and is incomplete. The repertoire holds about 160,000 clones, with approximately 80% as singletons. These data belong to a study of cytomegalovirus exposure and HLA in healthy donors. Overall study findings and caveats: Analysis was carried out at a later point, and it linked a missense DCLRE1C variant to TCR beta V- and J-gene trimming.

This CDR3 spans 15 amino acids. CDR1 MGHDK and CDR2 SYGVNS come from the germline V gene. V lost 6 bases to trimming and J lost 0 bases; unmatched junction nucleotides: 4. The J gene is TRBJ2-1, the V gene TRBV25-1; TRBD2 matches at 8 bases. Sequenced material: PBMCs. This sequence was found in a young man in good health and CMV-seropositive. CDR3 protein: CASSVTSGSYNEQFF. In DNA, the CDR3 is TGTGCCAGCAGCGTCACTAGCGGCTCCTACAATGAGCAGTTCTTC. Looking up the rest from reference TRBV25-1 and TRBJ2-1 gives the full variable domain: EADIYQTPRYLVIGTGKKITLECSQTMGHDKMYWYQQDPGMELHLIHYSYGVNSTEKGDLSSESTVSRIRTEHFPLTLESARPSHTSQYLCASSVTSGSYNEQFFGPGTRLTVL.